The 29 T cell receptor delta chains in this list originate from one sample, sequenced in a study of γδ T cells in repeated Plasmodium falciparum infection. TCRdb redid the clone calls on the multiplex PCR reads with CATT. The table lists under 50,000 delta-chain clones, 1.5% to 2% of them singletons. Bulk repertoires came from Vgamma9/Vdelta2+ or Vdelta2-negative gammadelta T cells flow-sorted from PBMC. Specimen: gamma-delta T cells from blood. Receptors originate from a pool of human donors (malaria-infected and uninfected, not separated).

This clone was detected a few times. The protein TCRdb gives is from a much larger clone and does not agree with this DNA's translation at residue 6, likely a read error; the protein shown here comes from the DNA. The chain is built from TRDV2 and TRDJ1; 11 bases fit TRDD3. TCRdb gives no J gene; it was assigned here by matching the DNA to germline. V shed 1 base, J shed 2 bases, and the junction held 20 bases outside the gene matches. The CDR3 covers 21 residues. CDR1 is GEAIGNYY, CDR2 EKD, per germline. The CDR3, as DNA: TGTGCCTGTGACACGGTTGGGGGATACGCCGGGGAGATATCGGGAACCGATAAACTCATCTTT. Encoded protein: CACDTVGGYAGEISGTDKLIF.

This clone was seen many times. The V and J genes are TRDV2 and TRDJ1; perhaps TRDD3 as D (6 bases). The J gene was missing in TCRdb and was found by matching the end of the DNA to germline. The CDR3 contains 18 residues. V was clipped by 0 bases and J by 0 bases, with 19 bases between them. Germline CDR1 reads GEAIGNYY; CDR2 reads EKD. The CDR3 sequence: CACDTVSRGRGNTDKLIF. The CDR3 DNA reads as TGTGCCTGTGACACCGTGTCCCGAGGCCGGGGGAACACCGATAAACTCATCTTT.

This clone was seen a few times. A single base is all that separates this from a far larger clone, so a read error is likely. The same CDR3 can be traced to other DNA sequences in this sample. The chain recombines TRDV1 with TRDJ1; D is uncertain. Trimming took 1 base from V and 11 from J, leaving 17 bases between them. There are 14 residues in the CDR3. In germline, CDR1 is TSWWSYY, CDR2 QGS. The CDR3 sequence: CALGEPHGCGKLIF. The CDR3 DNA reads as TGTGCTCTTGGGGAACCCCATGGGTGCGGTAAGCTCATCTTT.

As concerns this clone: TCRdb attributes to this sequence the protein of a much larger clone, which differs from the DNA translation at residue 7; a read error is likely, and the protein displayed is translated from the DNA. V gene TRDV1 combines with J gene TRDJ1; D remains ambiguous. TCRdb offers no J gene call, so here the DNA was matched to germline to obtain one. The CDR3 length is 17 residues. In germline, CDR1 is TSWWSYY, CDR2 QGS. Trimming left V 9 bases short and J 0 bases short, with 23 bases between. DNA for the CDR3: TGTGCTCTCCGGTGGGTGCCCACGAAAAAGTACACCGATAAACTCATCTTT. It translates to CALRWVPTKKYTDKLIF.

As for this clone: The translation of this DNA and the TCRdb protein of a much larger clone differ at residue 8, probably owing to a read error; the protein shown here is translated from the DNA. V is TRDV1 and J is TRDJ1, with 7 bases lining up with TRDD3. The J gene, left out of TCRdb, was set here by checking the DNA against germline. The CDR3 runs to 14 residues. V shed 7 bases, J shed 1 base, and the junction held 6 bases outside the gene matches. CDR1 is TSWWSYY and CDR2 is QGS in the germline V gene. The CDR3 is CALVWGARTDKLIF. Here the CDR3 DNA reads TGTGCTCTTGTCTGGGGGGCGCGCACCGATAAACTCATCTTT.

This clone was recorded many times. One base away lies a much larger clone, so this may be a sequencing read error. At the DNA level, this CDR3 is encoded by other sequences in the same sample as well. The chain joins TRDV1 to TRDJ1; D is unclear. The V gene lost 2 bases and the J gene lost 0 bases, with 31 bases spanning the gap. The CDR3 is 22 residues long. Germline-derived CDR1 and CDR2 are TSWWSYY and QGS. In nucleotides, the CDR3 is TGTGCTCTTGGGGAAATGAAGGCCCGAATGAGGAGATTTACCGGGTACACCGATAAACTCATCTTT. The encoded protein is CALGEMKARMRRFTGYTDKLIF.

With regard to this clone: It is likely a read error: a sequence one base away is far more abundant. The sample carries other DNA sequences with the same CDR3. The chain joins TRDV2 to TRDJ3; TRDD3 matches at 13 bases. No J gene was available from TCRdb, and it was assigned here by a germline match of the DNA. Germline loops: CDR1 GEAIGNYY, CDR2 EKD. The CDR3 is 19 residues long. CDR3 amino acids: CACDTLLGDTLGDTRQMFF. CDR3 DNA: TGTGCTTGTGACACCCTACTGGGGGATACGCTGGGGGACACCCGACAGATGTTTTTC.

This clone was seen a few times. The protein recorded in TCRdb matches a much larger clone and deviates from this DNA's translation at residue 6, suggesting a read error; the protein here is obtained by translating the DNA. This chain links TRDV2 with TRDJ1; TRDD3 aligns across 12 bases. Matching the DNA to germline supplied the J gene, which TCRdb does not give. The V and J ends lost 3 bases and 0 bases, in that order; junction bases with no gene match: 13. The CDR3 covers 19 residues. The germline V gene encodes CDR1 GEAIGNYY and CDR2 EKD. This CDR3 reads CACDSRITGGYPDTDKLIF. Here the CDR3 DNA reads TGTGCCTGTGACTCCCGGATTACTGGGGGATACCCTGACACCGATAAACTCATCTTT.

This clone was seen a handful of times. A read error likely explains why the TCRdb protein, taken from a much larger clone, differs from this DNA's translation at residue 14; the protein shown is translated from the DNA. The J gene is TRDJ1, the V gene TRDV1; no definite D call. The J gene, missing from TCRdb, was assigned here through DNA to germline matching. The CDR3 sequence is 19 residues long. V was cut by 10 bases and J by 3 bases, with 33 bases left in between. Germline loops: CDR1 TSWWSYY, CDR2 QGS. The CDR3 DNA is TGTGCTCCGCAGGGCCCTTTCCCTCCATCGTACGAGGCCGCCGATAAACTCATCTTT. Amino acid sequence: CAPQGPFPPSYEAADKLIF.

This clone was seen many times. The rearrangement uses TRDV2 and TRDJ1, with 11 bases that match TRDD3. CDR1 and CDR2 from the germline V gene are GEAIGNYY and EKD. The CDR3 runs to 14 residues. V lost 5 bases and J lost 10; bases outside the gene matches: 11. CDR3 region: CACVSLLGDRRLIF. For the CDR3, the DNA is TGTGCCTGTGTGTCTTTACTGGGGGATAGGCGACTCATCTTT.

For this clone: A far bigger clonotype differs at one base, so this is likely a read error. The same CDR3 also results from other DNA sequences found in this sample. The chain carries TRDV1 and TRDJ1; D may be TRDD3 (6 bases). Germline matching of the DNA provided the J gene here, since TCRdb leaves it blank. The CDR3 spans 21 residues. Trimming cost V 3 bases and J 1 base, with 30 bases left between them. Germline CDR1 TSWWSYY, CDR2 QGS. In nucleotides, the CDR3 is TGTGCTCTTGGGGAGTTTAGCCCAGCACACCGGGGATTCAGATTCACCGATAAACTCATCTTT. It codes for CALGEFSPAHRGFRFTDKLIF.

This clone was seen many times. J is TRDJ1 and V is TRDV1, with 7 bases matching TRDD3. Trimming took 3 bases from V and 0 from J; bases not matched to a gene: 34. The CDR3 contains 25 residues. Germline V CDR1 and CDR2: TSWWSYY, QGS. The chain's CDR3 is CALGDGLHKFGGPTVPFLYTDKLIF. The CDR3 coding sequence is TGTGCTCTTGGGGATGGCCTTCATAAATTTGGGGGACCCACCGTCCCATTCTTGTACACCGATAAACTCATCTTT.

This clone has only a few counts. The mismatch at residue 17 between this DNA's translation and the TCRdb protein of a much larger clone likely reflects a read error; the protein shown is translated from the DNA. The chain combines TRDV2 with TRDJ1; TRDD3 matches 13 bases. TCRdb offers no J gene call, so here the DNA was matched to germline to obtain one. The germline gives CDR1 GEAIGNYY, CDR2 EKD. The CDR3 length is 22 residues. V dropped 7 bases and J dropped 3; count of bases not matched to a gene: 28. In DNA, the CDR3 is TGTGCCTGGCTATTTCTTTGCTCTCGGACTGGGGGATACGGAGTATGCGCCGATAAACTCATCTTT. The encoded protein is CAWLFLCSRTGGYGVCADKLIF.

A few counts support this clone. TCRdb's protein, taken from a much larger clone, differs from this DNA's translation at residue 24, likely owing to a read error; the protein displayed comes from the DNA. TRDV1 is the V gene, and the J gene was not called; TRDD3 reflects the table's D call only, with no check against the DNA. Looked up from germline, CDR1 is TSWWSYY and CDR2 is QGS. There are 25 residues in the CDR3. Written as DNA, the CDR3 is TGTGCTCTTGGGAGCCTTCCGCGAGGCCTTACTGGGGGATACGCGTTTCCCCCGTACACCGATAAACTCACCTTT. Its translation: CALGSLPRGLTGGYAFPPYTDKLTF.

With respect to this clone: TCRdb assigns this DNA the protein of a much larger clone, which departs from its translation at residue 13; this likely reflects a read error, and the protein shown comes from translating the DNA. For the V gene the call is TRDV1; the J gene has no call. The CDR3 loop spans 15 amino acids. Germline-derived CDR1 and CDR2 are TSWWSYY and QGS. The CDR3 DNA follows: TGTGCTCTTGGGCGTCGCCGTTGGGGGACCGATAAACCCATCTTT. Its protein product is CALGRRRWGTDKPIF.

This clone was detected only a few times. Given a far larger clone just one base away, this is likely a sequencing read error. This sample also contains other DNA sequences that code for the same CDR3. The CDR3: CALGEKYWAHGGKLIF. CDR3 DNA sequence: TGTGCTCTTGGGGAAAAGTACTGGGCTCACGGGGGTAAACTCATCTTT. This sequence joins TRDV1 and TRDJ1; D perhaps matches TRDD3 (6 bases). Germline CDR1 is TSWWSYY and CDR2 is QGS. V shed 2 bases and J shed 7 bases, with 20 bases lying between them. The length of the CDR3 is 16 residues.

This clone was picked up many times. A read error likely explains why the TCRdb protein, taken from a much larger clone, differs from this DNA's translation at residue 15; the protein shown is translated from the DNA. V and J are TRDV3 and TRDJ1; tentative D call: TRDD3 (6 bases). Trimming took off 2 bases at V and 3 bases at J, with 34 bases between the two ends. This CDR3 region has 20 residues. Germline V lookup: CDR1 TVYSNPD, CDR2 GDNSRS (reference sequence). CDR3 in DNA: TGTGCCTTTGAATATATAGCCCCCCATGGCTGGGGATTGTCAGCCGATAAACTCATCTTT. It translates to CAFEYIAPHGWGLSADKLIF.

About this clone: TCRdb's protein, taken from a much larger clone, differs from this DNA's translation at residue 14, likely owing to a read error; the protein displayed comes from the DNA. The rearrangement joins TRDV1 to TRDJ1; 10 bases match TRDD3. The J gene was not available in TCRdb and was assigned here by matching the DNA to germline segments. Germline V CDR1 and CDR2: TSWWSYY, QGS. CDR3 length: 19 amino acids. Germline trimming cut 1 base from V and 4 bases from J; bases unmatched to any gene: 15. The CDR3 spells CALGEPTSFQLGDVDKLIF. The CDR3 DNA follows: TGTGCTCTTGGGGAACCTACTTCCTTCCAACTGGGGGATGTCGATAAACTCATCTTT.

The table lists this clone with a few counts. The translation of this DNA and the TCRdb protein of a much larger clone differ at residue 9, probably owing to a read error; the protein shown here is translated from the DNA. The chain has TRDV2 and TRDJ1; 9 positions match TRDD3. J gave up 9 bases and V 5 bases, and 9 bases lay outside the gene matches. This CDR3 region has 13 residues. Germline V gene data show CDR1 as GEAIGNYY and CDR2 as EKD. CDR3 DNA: TGTGCCTGTGCCTGTACTGGGGGACGGCAACTCATCTTT. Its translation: CACACTGGRQLIF.

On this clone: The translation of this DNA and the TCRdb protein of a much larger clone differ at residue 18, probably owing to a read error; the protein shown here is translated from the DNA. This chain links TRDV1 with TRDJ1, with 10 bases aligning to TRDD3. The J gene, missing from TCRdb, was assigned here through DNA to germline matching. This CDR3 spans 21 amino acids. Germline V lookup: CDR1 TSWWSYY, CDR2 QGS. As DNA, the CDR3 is TGTGCTCTTGGGGAAGCCGACCGGCCCTTCCATTGTACTGGGGGATCCGATGAACTCATCTTT. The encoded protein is CALGEADRPFHCTGGSDELIF.

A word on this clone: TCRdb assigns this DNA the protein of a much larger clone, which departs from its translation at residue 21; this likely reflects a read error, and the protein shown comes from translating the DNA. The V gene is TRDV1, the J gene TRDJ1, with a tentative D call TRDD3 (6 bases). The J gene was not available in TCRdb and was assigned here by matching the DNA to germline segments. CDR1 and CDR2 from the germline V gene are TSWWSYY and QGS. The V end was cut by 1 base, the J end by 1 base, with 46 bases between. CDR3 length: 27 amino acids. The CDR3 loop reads CALGEHSTPRPVYWEIPTRDCTDKLIF. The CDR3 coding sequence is TGTGCTCTTGGGGAACATAGTACCCCCCGTCCCGTTTACTGGGAGATACCCACGCGGGATTGCACCGATAAACTCATCTTT.

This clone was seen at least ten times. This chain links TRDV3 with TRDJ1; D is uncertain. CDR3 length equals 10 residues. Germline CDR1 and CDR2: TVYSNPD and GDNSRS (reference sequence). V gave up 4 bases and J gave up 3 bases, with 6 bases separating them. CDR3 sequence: CASQADKLIF. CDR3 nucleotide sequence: TGTGCCTCTCAAGCCGATAAACTCATCTTT.

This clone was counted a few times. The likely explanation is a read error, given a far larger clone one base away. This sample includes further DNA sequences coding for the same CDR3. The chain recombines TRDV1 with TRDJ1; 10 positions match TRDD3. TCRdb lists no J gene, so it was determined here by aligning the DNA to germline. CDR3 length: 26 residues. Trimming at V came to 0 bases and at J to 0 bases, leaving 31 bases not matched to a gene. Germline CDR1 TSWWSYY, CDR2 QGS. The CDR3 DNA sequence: TGTGCTCTTGGGGAACTAGGAGTCAAAGGCTTCTCGACTGGGGGATTCTCACACCTGTACACCGATAAACTCATCTTT. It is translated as CALGELGVKGFSTGGFSHLYTDKLIF.

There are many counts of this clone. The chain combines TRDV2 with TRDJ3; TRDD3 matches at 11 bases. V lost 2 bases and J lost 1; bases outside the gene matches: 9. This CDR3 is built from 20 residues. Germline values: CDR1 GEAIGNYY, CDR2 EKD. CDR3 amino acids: CACDRILGDSPSWDTRQMFF. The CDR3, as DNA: TGTGCCTGTGACAGAATACTGGGGGATAGCCCATCCTGGGACACCCGACAGATGTTTTTC.

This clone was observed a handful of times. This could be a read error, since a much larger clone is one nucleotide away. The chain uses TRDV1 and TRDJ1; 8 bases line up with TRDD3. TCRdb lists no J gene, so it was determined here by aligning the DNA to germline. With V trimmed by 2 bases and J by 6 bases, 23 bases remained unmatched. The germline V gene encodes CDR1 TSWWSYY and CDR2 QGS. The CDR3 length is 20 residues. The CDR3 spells CALGETFPRTGGWKTYKLIF. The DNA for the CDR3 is TGTGCTCTTGGGGAAACCTTTCCCCGTACTGGGGGGTGGAAAACTTATAAACTCATCTTT.

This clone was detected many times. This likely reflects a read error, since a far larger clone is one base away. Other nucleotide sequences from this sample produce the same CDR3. CDR3 in DNA: TGTGCTCTTGGGGAACATATGGCGGCCTACTGGGGAGCCCGGTGGACCGATAAACTCATCTTT. The encoded protein is CALGEHMAAYWGARWTDKLIF. This chain connects TRDV1 to TRDJ1; 7 nucleotides align to TRDD3. The CDR3 runs 21 residues. J was trimmed by 2 bases and V by 1 base; bases with no gene match: 22. The germline CDR1 and CDR2 sequences are TSWWSYY and QGS.

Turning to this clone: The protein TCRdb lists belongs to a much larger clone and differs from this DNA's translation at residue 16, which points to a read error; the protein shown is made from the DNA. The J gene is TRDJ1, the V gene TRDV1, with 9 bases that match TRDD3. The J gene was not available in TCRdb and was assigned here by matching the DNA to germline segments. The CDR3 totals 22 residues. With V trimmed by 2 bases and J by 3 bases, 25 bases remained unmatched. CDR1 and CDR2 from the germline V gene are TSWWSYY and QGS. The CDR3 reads CALGETFGSYEEAGGCADKLIF. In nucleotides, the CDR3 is TGTGCTCTTGGGGAAACCTTTGGTTCCTACGAAGAGGCTGGGGGATGCGCCGATAAACTCATCTTT.

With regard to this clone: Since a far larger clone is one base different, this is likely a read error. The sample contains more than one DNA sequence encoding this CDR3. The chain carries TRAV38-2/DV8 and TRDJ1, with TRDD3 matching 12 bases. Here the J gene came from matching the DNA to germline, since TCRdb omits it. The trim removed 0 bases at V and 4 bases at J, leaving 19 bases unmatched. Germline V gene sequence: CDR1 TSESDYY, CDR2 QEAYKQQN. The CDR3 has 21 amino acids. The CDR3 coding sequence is TGTGCTTATAGGAGCGCGTCGATCCTCAGATGGGCTGGGGGATACGACGATAAACTCATCTTT. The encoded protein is CAYRSASILRWAGGYDDKLIF.

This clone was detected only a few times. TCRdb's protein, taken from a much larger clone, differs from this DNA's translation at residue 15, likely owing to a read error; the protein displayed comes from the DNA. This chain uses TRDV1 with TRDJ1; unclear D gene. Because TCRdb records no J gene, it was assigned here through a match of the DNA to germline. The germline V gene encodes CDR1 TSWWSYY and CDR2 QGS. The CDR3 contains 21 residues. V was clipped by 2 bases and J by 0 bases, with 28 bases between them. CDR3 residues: CALGEGLSPSSIPLHTDKLIF. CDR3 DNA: TGTGCTCTTGGGGAAGGCCTCTCCCCATCGAGTATCCCGCTGCACACCGATAAACTCATCTTT.